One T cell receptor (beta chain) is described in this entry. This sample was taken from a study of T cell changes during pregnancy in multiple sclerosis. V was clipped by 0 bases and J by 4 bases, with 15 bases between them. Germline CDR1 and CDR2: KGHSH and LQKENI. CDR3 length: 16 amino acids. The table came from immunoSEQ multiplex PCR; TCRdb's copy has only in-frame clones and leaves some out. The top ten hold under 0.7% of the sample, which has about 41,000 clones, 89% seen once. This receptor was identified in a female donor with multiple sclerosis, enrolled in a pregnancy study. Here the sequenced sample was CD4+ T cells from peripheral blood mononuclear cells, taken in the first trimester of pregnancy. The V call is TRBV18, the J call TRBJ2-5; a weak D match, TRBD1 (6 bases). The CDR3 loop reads CASSPPRLRQVETQYF. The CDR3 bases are TGTGCCAGCTCACCACCACGGCTTCGACAGGTAGAGACCCAGTACTTC.